What follows describes a single T cell receptor (beta chain). CDR1 and CDR2 from the germline V gene are SQVTM and ANQGSEA. The V gene lost 6 bases and the J gene lost 2 bases, with 9 bases spanning the gap. This CDR3 region has 12 residues. Under the authors' procedure: Researchers report that nucleated cell counts were estimated from reference gene primer amplification. TCRdb's copy holds only in-frame clones and misses some; the assay was immunoSEQ multiplex PCR. That table supplies the V and J calls and clone size; D and trimming were determined from the DNA. The repertoire holds about 270,000 clones, with under 90% as singletons. The data originate from a study of blood T cell repertoires in COVID-19. Study-wide background: Acute and convalescent COVID-19 specimens originated in the United States, Italy and Spain. T cells, B-cell-depleted T cells, or PBMCs supplied cDNA or gDNA.

The sequence came from a woman between 18 and 30 years old with acute or convalescent COVID-19. The sample consisted of peripheral blood. The V gene is TRBV29-1, the J gene TRBJ2-3, with D possibly TRBD2 on 5 matching bases. The CDR3 coding sequence is TGCAGCGTCACCGGACTCACAGATACGCAGTATTTT. It is translated as CSVTGLTDTQYF.